These 6 T cell receptor beta chains were sequenced from one sample in a study of blood T cell repertoires in COVID-19. Assay: immunoSEQ multiplex PCR; the TCRdb copy retains only in-frame clones and omits some. The profile shows about 73,000 clones, about 80% of them singletons. The sample consisted of peripheral blood. The origin of the receptors is a human donor in a cohort sampled during active COVID-19.

The chain recombines TRBV4-1 with TRBJ2-1, with 10 nucleotides matching TRBD2. V was pared by 0 bases and J by 4 bases, with 3 bases of the junction left unmatched. From germline, CDR1 is MGHRA and CDR2 YSYEKL. This CDR3 region has 16 residues. CDR3 bases: TGCGCCAGCAGCCAAGAAGGACTAGCGGTGTACAATGAGCAGTTCTTC. This codes for CASSQEGLAVYNEQFF.

The chain has TRBV7-2 and TRBJ2-7; TRBD1 matches 8 bases. CDR1 and CDR2 (germline): SGHTA, FQGNSA. J was trimmed by 0 bases and V by 4 bases; bases with no gene match: 5. The CDR3 loop spans 15 amino acids. DNA for the CDR3: TGTGCCAGCAGCTACCGGGACAGGACCTCCTACGAGCAGTACTTC. Its translation: CASSYRDRTSYEQYF.

The CDR3 loop is CASSYGIAGGLSSGANVLTF. In nucleotides, the CDR3 is TGTGCCAGCAGTTATGGGATAGCGGGGGGCCTCAGCTCTGGGGCCAACGTCCTGACTTTC. The chain recombines TRBV6-2 or TRBV6-3 with TRBJ2-6; 10 nucleotides agree with TRBD2. CDR1 is MNHEY and CDR2 is SVGEGT in the germline V gene. CDR3 size: 20 residues. The V segment lost 3 bases and the J segment 0 bases; nucleotides outside the gene matches: 11.

The chain links TRBV13 to TRBJ1-6; 8 bases fit TRBD1. This CDR3 has 14 residues. Germline-derived CDR1 and CDR2 are PRHDT and FYEKMQ (reference sequence). The J segment lost 13 bases and the V segment lost 3 bases, leaving 8 bases of the junction unmatched. In nucleotides, the CDR3 is TGTGCCAGCAGCTTGGGGACAGGAACCCAGCCCCTCCACTTT. Translation: CASSLGTGTQPLHF.

The chain recombines TRBV6-2 or TRBV6-3 with TRBJ1-1; D not certain. The V end lost 0 bases, the J end lost 4 bases, and 18 bases lay between the germline ends. The CDR3 runs to 17 residues. Germline CDR1 is MNHEY and CDR2 is SVGEGT. The CDR3 protein is CASSYSNEGPWSTEAFF. The CDR3 DNA reads TGTGCCAGCAGTTACTCTAATGAAGGTCCCTGGAGCACTGAAGCTTTCTTT.

The chain recombines TRBV9 with TRBJ1-1, with a tentative D call TRBD1 (6 bases). V was pared by 6 bases and J by 7 bases, with 19 bases between. Germline CDR1 is SGDLS and CDR2 is YYNGEE. The CDR3 runs 14 residues. CDR3 nucleotide sequence: TGTGCCAGCACCGCCGGGGGGGCAAGCGTTGAAGCTTTCTTT. Protein: CASTAGGASVEAFF. Using reference TRBV9 and TRBJ1-1 for the parts outside the CDR3, the full variable domain is DSGVTQTPKHLITATGQRVTLRCSPRSGDLSVYWYQQSLDQGLQFLIQYYNGEERAKGNILERFSAQQFPDLHSELNLSSLELGDSALYFCASTAGGASVEAFFGQGTRLTVV.